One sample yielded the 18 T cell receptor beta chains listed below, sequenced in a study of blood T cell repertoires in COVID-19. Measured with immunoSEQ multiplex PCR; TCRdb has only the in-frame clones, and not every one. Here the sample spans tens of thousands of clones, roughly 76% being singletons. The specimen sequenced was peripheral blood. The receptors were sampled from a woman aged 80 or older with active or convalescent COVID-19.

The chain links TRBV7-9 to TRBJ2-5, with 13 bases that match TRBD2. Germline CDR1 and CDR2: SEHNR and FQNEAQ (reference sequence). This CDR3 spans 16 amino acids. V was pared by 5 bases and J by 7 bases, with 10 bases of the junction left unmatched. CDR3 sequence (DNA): TGTGCCAGCAGCACTAGCGGGGGGGCCGGTCTTGGGACCCAGTACTTC. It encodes CASSTSGGAGLGTQYF. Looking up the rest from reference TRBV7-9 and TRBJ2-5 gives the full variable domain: DTGVSQNPRHKITKRGQNVTFRCDPISEHNRLYWYRQTLGQGPEFLTYFQNEAQLEKSRLLSDRFSAERPKGSFSTLEIQRTEQGDSAMYLCASSTSGGAGLGTQYFGPGTRLLVL.

The CDR3 DNA sequence: TGTGCCAGCAGCATGGGGACTAGCGGTGAGCAGTTCTTC. This encodes CASSMGTSGEQFF. The gene calls are TRBV11-3 and TRBJ2-1, with 11 bases lining up with TRBD2. J gave up 9 bases and V 5 bases, and 3 bases lay outside the gene matches. CDR3 length: 13 residues. The germline CDR1 and CDR2 sequences are SGHNT and YENEEA.

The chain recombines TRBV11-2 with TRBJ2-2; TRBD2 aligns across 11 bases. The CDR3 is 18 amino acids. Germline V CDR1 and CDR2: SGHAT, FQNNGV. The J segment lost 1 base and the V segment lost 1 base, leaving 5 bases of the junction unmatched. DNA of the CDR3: TGTGCCAGCAGCTTAGTCCTAGCGGGGGGCGGGAACACCGGGGAGCTGTTTTTT. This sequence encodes CASSLVLAGGGNTGELFF.

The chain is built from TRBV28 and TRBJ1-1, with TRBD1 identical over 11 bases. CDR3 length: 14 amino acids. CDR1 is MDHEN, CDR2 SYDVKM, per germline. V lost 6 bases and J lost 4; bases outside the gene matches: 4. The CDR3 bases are TGTGCCAGCAGGGACAGGGGGCGTGTCACTGAAGCTTTCTTT. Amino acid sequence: CASRDRGRVTEAFF.

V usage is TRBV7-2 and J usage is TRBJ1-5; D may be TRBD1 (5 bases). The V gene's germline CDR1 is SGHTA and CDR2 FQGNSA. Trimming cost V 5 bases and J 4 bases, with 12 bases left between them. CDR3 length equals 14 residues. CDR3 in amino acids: CASSPFGGNQPQHF. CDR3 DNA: TGTGCCAGCAGCCCCTTCGGGGGTAATCAGCCCCAGCATTTT.

The CDR3 bases are TGTGCCAGCAGCCCCTACCGGGCGGGGAACACCGGGGAGCTGTTTTTT. It yields the protein CASSPYRAGNTGELFF. The chain is built from TRBV6-2 or TRBV6-3 and TRBJ2-2; TRBD2 might be the D (5 bases). CDR1 and CDR2 from the germline V gene are MNHEY and SVGEGT. The CDR3 consists of 16 residues. Trimming stripped 6 bases from V and 1 base from J, with 15 bases between.

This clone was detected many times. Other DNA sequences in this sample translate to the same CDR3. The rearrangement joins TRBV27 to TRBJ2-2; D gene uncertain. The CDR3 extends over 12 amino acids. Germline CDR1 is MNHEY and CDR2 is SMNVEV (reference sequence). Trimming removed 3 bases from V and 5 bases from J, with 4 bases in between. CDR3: CASSFTTGELFF. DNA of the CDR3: TGTGCCAGCAGTTTCACAACCGGGGAGCTGTTTTTT.

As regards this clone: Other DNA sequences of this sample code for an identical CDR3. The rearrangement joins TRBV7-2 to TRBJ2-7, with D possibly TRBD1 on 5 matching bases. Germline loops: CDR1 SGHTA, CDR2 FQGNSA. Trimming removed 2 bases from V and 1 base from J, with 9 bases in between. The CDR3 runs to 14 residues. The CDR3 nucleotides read TGTGCCAGCAGCTTACGTCAGGGTTCCTACGAGCAGTACTTC. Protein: CASSLRQGSYEQYF.

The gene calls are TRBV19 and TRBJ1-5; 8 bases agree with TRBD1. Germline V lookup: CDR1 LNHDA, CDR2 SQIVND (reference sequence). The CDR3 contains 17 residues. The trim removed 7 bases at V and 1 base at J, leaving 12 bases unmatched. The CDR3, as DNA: TGTGCCAGTAATTCAGGGGGCGCGAGATCGAGCAATCAGCCCCAGCATTTT. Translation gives CASNSGGARSSNQPQHF.

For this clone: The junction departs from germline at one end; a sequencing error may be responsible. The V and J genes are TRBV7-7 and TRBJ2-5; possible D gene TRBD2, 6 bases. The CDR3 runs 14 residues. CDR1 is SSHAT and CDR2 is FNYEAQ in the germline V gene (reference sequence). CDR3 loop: CASSFGAGQETQYF. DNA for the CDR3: TGTGCTAGCAGCTTCGGCGCGGGGCAAGAGACCCAGTACTTC.

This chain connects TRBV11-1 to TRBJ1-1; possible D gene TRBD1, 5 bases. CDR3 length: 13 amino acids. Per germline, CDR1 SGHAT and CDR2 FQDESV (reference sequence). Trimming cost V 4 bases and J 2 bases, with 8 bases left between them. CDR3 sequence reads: CASSSTANTEAFF. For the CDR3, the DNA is TGTGCCAGCAGCTCGACAGCCAACACTGAAGCTTTCTTT.

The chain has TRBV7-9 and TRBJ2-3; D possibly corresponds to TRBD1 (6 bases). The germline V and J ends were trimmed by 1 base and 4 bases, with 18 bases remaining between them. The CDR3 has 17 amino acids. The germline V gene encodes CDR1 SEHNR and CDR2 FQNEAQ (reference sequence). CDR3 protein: CASSLVGQGIRADTQYF. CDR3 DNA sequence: TGTGCCAGCAGCTTAGTAGGTCAGGGGATAAGGGCAGATACGCAGTATTTT.

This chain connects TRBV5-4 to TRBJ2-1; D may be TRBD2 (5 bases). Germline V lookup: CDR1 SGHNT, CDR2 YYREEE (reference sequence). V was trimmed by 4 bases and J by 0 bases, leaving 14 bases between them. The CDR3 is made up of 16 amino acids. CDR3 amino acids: CASSPRTGSSYNEQFF. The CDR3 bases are TGTGCCAGCAGCCCGAGGACGGGGAGCTCCTACAATGAGCAGTTCTTC.

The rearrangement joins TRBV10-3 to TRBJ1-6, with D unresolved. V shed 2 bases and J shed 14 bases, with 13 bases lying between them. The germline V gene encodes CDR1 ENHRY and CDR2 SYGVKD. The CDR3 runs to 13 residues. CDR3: CAISETRTGTLHF. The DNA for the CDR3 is TGTGCCATCAGTGAGACTAGGACGGGCACCCTCCACTTT.

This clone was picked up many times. This CDR3 is CASSYGAYSYEQYF. CDR3 coding DNA: TGTGCCAGCAGTTATGGTGCCTACTCCTACGAGCAGTACTTC. The chain carries TRBV6-5 and TRBJ2-7; D is uncertain. The CDR3 contains 14 residues. The V end was cut by 3 bases, the J end by 0 bases, with 9 bases between. CDR1 is MNHEY and CDR2 is SVGAGI in the germline V gene.

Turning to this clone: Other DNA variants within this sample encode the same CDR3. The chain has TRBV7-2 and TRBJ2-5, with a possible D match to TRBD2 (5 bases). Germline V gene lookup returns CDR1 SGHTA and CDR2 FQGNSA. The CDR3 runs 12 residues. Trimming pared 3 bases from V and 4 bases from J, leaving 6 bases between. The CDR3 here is CASSFGVETQYF. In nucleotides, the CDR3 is TGTGCCAGCAGCTTCGGGGTAGAGACCCAGTACTTC.

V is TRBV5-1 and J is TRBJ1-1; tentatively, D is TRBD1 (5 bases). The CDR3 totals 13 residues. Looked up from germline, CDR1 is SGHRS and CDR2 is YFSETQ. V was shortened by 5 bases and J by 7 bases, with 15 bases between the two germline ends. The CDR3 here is CASSRVLGREAFF. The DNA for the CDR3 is TGCGCCAGCAGTCGGGTTTTGGGGCGTGAAGCTTTCTTT.

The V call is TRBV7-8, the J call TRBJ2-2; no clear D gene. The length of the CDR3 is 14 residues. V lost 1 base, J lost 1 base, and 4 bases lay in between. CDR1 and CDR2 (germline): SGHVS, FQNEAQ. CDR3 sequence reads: CASSLDGNTGELFF. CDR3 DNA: TGTGCCAGCAGCTTAGACGGGAACACCGGGGAGCTGTTTTTT.